The T cell receptor (beta chain) described here comes from a study of blood T cell repertoires in COVID-19. In the study overall: From the United States, Italy and Spain came samples of acute and convalescent COVID-19. Nucleic acid was either cDNA or gDNA, and it came from T cells, B-cell-depleted T cells, or PBMCs.

Cohort allocation depended upon clinical history that participants reported. Germline V gives CDR1 KGHSH, CDR2 LQKENI. Trimming removed 2 bases from V and 1 base from J, with 9 bases in between. This CDR3 comprises 14 residues. Authors' processing steps: Nucleated cell counts were estimated from reference gene primer amplification. Sequencing was performed with immunoSEQ multiplex PCR; in TCRdb, only in-frame clones are kept and a portion is missing. For V, J and clone size, that table is used; D and trimming come from the DNA. The table records a few hundred thousand clones, about 85% of them present only once. This clone occurred a few times. Other DNA sequences in this sample translate to the same CDR3.

The sequence derives from a woman aged 50 to 65 who had been exposed to COVID-19. The J gene is TRBJ2-7, the V gene TRBV18, with a possible D match to TRBD2 (6 bases). The sequenced material came from PBMCs or T cells enriched from blood (not recorded which). The CDR3 reads CASSPGGTSYEQYF. CDR3 DNA sequence: TGTGCCAGCTCACCAGGCGGGACTTCCTACGAGCAGTACTTC.